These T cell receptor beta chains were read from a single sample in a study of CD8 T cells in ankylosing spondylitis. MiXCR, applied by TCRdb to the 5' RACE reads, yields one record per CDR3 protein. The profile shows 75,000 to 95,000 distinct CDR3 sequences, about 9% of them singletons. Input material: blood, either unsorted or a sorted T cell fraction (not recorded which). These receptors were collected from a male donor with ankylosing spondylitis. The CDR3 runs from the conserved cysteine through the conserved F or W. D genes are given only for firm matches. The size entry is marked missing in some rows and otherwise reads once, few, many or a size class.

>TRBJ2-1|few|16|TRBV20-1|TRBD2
CSARAPMGLAGNEQFF
TGCAGTGCTAGAGCGCCTATGGGACTAGCGGGCAATGAGCAGTTCTTC
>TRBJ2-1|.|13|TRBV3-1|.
CASSPFYNVEQFF
TGTGCCAGCAGCCCATTCTACAATGTAGAGCAGTTCTTC
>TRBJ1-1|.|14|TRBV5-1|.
CASSLYQGSPEAFF
TGCGCCAGCAGCTTGTACCAGGGATCCCCTGAAGCTTTCTTT
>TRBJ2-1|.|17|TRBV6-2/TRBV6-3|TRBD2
CASSYSTSWEGPDEQFF
TGTGCCAGCAGTTACTCGACTTCGTGGGAGGGCCCCGATGAGCAGTTCTTC
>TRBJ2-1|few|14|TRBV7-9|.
CASSLGSRKGEQFF
TGTGCCAGCAGCTTAGGGAGTAGAAAGGGTGAGCAGTTCTTC
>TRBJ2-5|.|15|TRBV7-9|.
CASSREGFLAGTQYF
TGTGCCAGCAGCCGAGAAGGTTTTCTAGCAGGAACCCAGTACTTC
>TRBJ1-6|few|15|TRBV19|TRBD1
CASTGGQGIVSPLHF
TGTGCCAGTACCGGAGGACAGGGGATTGTCTCACCCCTCCACTTT
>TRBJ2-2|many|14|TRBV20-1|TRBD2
CSAKGLAGTGELFF
TGCAGTGCTAAGGGACTAGCGGGAACCGGGGAGCTGTTTTTT
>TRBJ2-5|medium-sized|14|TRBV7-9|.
CASSYRGGQETQYF
TGTGCCAGCAGCTACAGGGGGGGCCAAGAGACCCAGTACTTC
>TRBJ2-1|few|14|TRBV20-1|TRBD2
CSAPSAGGYNEQFF
TGCAGTGCCCCCTCAGCGGGAGGTTACAATGAGCAGTTCTTC
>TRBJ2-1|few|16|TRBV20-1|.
CSATPTRDPYYNEQFF
TGCAGTGCTACCCCGACCCGGGACCCATACTACAATGAGCAGTTCTTC
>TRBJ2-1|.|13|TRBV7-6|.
CASSPRGFNEQFF
TGTGCCAGCAGTCCAAGGGGTTTCAATGAGCAGTTCTTC
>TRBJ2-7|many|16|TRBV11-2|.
CASSLEPGFDPYEQYF
TGTGCCAGCAGCTTAGAGCCAGGGTTCGACCCCTACGAGCAGTACTTC
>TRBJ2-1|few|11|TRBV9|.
CASSVSNEQFF
TGTGCCAGCAGCGTGTCCAATGAGCAGTTCTTC
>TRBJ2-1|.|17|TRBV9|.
CASTVGGGASSYNEQFF
TGTGCCAGCACCGTAGGGGGGGGGGCCAGCTCCTACAATGAGCAGTTCTTC
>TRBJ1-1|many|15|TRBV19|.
CASSGRTASNTEAFF
TGTGCCAGTAGTGGACGGACCGCCAGTAACACTGAAGCTTTCTTT
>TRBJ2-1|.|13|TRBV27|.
CASSLNLGNEQFF
TGTGCCAGCAGTTTAAATCTCGGCAATGAGCAGTTCTTC
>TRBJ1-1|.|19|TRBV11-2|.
CASSLVGPGQRLMNTEAFF
TGTGCCAGCAGCTTAGTTGGTCCAGGACAGCGTTTAATGAACACTGAAGCTTTCTTT
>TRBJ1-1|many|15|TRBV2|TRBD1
CARPDRARSNTEAFF
TGTGCCAGACCGGACAGGGCGAGATCGAACACTGAAGCTTTCTTT
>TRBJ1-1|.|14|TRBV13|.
CASSPSQMNTEAFF
TGTGCCAGCAGCCCTTCCCAAATGAACACTGAAGCTTTCTTT
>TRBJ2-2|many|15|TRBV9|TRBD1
CASSVGQGDTGELFF
TGTGCCAGCAGCGTAGGGCAGGGGGACACCGGGGAGCTGTTTTTT
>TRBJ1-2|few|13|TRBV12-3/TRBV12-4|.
CASSLAPYYGYTF
TGTGCCAGCAGTCTAGCCCCTTACTATGGCTACACCTTC
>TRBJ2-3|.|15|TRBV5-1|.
CASSLGLLSTDTQYF
TGCGCCAGCAGCTTGGGACTCCTTAGCACAGATACGCAGTATTTT
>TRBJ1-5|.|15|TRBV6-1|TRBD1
CASSDGTGDYQPQHF
TGTGCCAGCAGTGATGGGACAGGGGATTATCAGCCCCAGCATTTT
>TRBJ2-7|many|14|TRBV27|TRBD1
CASRPGTGKDEQYF
TGTGCCAGCAGACCCGGGACAGGGAAAGACGAGCAGTACTTC
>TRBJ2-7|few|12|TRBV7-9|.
CASSQGPLEQYF
TGTGCCAGCAGCCAGGGCCCCCTCGAGCAGTACTTC
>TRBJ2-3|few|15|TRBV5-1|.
CASSRVSSGPDTQYF
TGCGCCAGTTCGCGGGTCAGCTCAGGCCCCGATACGCAGTATTTT
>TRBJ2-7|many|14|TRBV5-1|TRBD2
CASGREGASYEQYF
TGCGCCAGCGGGAGGGAGGGAGCCTCCTACGAGCAGTACTTC
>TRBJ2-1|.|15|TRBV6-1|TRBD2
CASSPGLAGGVEQFF
TGTGCCAGCAGCCCGGGACTAGCGGGAGGGGTTGAGCAGTTCTTC
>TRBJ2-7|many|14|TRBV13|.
CASSLNGLGYEQYF
TGTGCCAGCAGCTTAAATGGGTTGGGCTACGAGCAGTACTTC
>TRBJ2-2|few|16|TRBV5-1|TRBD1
CASSPGQGLNTGELFF
TGCGCCAGCAGCCCAGGACAGGGGCTCAACACCGGGGAGCTGTTTTTT
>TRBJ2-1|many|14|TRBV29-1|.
CSVGDTGTRNEQFF
TGCAGCGTTGGGGACACCGGGACCAGGAATGAGCAGTTCTTC
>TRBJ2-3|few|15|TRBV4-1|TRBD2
CASSQASGIGDTQYF
TGCGCCAGCAGCCAAGCTAGCGGGATTGGCGATACGCAGTATTTT
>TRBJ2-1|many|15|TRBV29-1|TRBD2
CSVVGERGSYNEQFF
TGCAGCGTTGTGGGGGAGCGGGGGAGCTACAATGAGCAGTTCTTC
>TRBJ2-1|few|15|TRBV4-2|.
CASNPRHGSYNEQFF
TGTGCCAGCAACCCCCGACATGGCTCCTACAATGAGCAGTTCTTC
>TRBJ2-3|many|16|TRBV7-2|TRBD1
CASSFPGTGATDTQYF
TGTGCCAGCAGCTTCCCCGGGACAGGAGCTACAGATACGCAGTATTTT
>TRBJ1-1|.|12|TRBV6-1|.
CASSIGQTEAFF
TGTGCCAGCAGTATCGGACAGACTGAAGCTTTCTTT
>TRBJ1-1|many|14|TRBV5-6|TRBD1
CASSLNRGHTEAFF
TGTGCCAGCAGCTTGAACAGGGGTCACACTGAAGCTTTCTTT
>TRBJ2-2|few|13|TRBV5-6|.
CASSHLRAGELFF
TGTGCCAGCAGCCATCTACGGGCGGGGGAGCTGTTTTTT
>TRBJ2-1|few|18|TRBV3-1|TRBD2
CASSHEDLEVAGGNEQFF
TGTGCCAGCAGCCATGAAGACCTTGAGGTAGCGGGAGGGAATGAGCAGTTCTTC
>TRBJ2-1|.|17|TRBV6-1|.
CASTSLDGQRDYNEQFF
TGTGCCAGCACGAGCCTAGACGGACAGAGGGACTACAATGAGCAGTTCTTC
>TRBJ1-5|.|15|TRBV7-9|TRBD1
CASSAGQGARQPQHF
TGTGCCAGCAGCGCGGGACAGGGGGCAAGACAGCCCCAGCATTTT
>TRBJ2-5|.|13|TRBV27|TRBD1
CASSLSHRGPQYF
TGTGCCAGCAGTTTATCGCACAGGGGTCCTCAGTACTTC
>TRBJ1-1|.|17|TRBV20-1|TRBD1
CSARASTGGQRVTEAFF
TGCAGTGCTAGAGCGTCCACAGGGGGGCAAAGGGTGACTGAAGCTTTCTTT
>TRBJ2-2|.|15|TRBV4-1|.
CASSQRQTNTGELFF
TGCGCCAGCAGCCAAAGACAGACGAACACCGGGGAGCTGTTTTTT
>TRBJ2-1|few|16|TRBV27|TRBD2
CASSRRLAGAKYEQFF
TGTGCCAGCAGTAGGCGACTAGCGGGAGCTAAATATGAGCAGTTCTTC
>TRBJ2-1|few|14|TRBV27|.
CASSPGTWSNEQFF
TGTGCCAGCAGTCCCGGGACCTGGAGCAATGAGCAGTTCTTC
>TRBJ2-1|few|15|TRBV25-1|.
CASSDSPILGNEQFF
TGTGCCAGCAGTGACTCACCGATCCTGGGCAATGAGCAGTTCTTC
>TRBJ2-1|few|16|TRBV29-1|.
CSVGRGLPPFDNEQFF
TGCAGCGTTGGGAGGGGGCTACCGCCCTTCGACAATGAGCAGTTCTTC
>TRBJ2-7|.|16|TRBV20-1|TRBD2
CSALDGTSGPSYEQYF
TGCAGTGCTCTCGATGGGACTAGCGGGCCCTCCTACGAGCAGTACTTC
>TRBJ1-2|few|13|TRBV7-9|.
CASSAEGSYGYTF
TGTGCCAGCAGCGCAGAGGGATCTTATGGCTACACCTTC
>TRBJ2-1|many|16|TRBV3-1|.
CASSQDWLDRTYEQFF
TGTGCCAGCAGCCAAGACTGGCTAGATAGGACGTATGAGCAGTTCTTC
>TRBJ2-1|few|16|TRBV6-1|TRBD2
CASSGTSGRAYNEQFF
TGTGCCAGCAGTGGGACTAGCGGGAGGGCTTACAATGAGCAGTTCTTC
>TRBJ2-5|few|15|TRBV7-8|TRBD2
CASSLGAGAKETQYF
TGTGCCAGCAGCTTAGGGGCGGGAGCTAAAGAGACCCAGTACTTC
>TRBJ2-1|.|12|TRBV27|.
CASSSALAEQFF
TGTGCCAGCAGTTCGGCTCTCGCCGAGCAGTTCTTC
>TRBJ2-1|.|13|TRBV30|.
CAWRGDFYNEQFF
TGTGCCTGGAGGGGGGACTTTTACAATGAGCAGTTCTTC
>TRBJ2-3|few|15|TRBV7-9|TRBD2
CASSGTSGTTDTQYF
TGTGCCAGCAGCGGGACTAGCGGGACCACAGATACGCAGTATTTT
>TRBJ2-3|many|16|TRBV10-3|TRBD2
CAISDPTSGRTDTQYF
TGTGCCATCAGTGACCCTACTAGCGGGAGAACAGATACGCAGTATTTT
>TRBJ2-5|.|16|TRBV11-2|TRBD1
CASSFLGGAFDETQYF
TGTGCCAGCAGCTTTTTAGGGGGCGCATTCGATGAGACCCAGTACTTC
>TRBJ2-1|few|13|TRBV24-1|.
CATSDSGYNEQFF
TGTGCCACCAGTGATAGCGGTTACAATGAGCAGTTCTTC